This passage covers 32 T cell receptor beta chains from one sample sequenced in a study of siplizumab effects on memory and regulatory T cells. Sequencing was performed with immunoSEQ multiplex PCR; in TCRdb, only in-frame clones are kept and a portion is missing. Seen here are 90,000 to 110,000 clones, around 90% observed once, and the top ten hold under 0.75%. Source material: Tregs sorted from blood. These receptors were collected from a human donor in good health.

In its sample, this clone was seen once. This chain joins TRBV6-1 and TRBJ1-3; 9 nucleotides match TRBD1. The V segment lost 8 bases and the J segment 4 bases; nucleotides outside the gene matches: 3. Per the germline V gene, CDR1 is MNHNS and CDR2 is SASEGT. The CDR3 contains 13 residues. The CDR3 reads CASDRGIGNTIYF. DNA for the CDR3: TGTGCCAGCGACAGGGGGATAGGAAACACCATATATTTT.

The V gene is TRBV4-1, the J gene TRBJ1-5; D gene ambiguous. Looked up from germline, CDR1 is MGHRA and CDR2 is YSYEKL. The CDR3 has 17 residues. The V end lost 2 bases, the J end lost 0 bases, and 14 bases lay between the germline ends. CDR3 bases: TGCGCCAGCAGCCAACGGGGTTTCGGCCATAGCAATCAGCCCCAGCATTTT. This translates into CASSQRGFGHSNQPQHF.

This clone was seen a handful of times. The V gene is TRBV4-2, the J gene TRBJ2-3; D ambiguous. Germline CDR1 reads LGHNA; CDR2 reads YNFKEQ. V was shortened by 1 base and J by 6 bases, with 14 bases between the two germline ends. The CDR3 contains 15 residues. The CDR3 is CASSQGGSIGDTQYF. The CDR3 nucleotides are TGTGCCAGCAGCCAAGGGGGTAGTATTGGGGATACGCAGTATTTT.

This rearrangement joins TRBV5-8 to TRBJ2-5, with a possible D match to TRBD1 (7 bases). Germline CDR1 is SGHTS and CDR2 is YDEGEE. The CDR3 sequence is 14 residues long. V lost 1 base and J 7 bases, leaving 14 bases between the germline ends. The CDR3 sequence: CASSLTRGEGTQYF. The CDR3 coding sequence is TGTGCCAGCAGCTTGACCAGGGGGGAAGGGACCCAGTACTTC.

The chain employs TRBV6-5 and TRBJ1-4; D not resolved. The germline V gene encodes CDR1 MNHEY and CDR2 SVGAGI. CDR3 length equals 16 residues. Deletions cut 2 bases from V and 0 bases from J, with 10 bases between. The CDR3 sequence: CASSYLSRATNEKLFF. DNA of the CDR3: TGTGCCAGCAGTTACCTCTCACGGGCAACTAATGAAAAACTGTTTTTT.

The gene calls are TRBV6-5 and TRBJ2-7; tentatively, D is TRBD1 or TRBD2 (5 bases each). V lost 6 bases to trimming and J lost 11 bases, with 26 bases between them. CDR3 length: 15 residues. Germline CDR1 is MNHEY and CDR2 is SVGAGI. CDR3 residues: CASSPVPGPGPREYF. CDR3 DNA sequence: TGTGCCAGCAGCCCTGTGCCGGGGCCTGGTCCCCGAGAGTACTTC.

This chain connects TRBV9 to TRBJ1-3; D remains unclear. V dropped 7 bases and J dropped 4 bases, with 9 bases sitting between them. In germline, CDR1 is SGDLS, CDR2 YYNGEE. This CDR3 is built from 12 residues. For the CDR3, the DNA is TGTGCCAGCGCCGGGGTCGGAAACACCATATATTTT. Translated: CASAGVGNTIYF.

This chain links TRBV21-1 with TRBJ2-2. TRBV21-1 is a pseudogene. This CDR3 has 14 amino acids. DNA for the CDR3: TGTGCCAGCAGCATTGACGGCAACACCGGGGAGCTGTTTTTT. Protein product: CASSIDGNTGELFF.

The rearrangement uses TRBV11-2 and TRBJ1-5; 9 bases agree with TRBD1. Germline trimming cut 5 bases from V and 1 base from J; bases unmatched to any gene: 3. Germline V gene lookup returns CDR1 SGHAT and CDR2 FQNNGV. This CDR3 has 15 residues. The CDR3 region has the DNA TGTGCCAGCAGCCTGGGACAGGGAAGCAATCAGCCCCAGCATTTT. Translating it yields CASSLGQGSNQPQHF. The full variable domain, its missing parts supplied by reference TRBV11-2 and TRBJ1-5, is EAGVAQSPRYKIIEKRQSVAFWCNPISGHATLYWYQQILGQGPKLLIQFQNNGVVDDSQLPKDRFSAERLKGVDSTLKIQPAKLEDSAVYLCASSLGQGSNQPQHFGDGTRLSIL.

The rearrangement joins TRBV19 to TRBJ2-7; 8 bases match TRBD2. J gave up 3 bases and V 3 bases, and 4 bases lay outside the gene matches. Germline CDR1 LNHDA, CDR2 SQIVND (reference sequence). CDR3 size: 14 residues. The DNA of the CDR3 is TGTGCCAGTAGTATGAGCGGGGGAGTCTACGAGCAGTACTTC. Translation gives CASSMSGGVYEQYF.

This clone has more than one count but fewer than ten. The chain links TRBV19 to TRBJ2-2; D is undetermined. The ends were cut back, 1 base at V and 2 bases at J, with 8 bases in the middle. The germline CDR1 and CDR2 sequences are LNHDA and SQIVND (reference sequence). There are 15 residues in the CDR3. CDR3 sequence (DNA): TGTGCCAGTAGTATAGGCACTTTTAACACCGGGGAGCTGTTTTTT. Residues: CASSIGTFNTGELFF.

DNA for the CDR3: TGTGCCAGCAGTTACTTCGGGGGGGCGAACACTGAAGCTTTCTTT. It translates to CASSYFGGANTEAFF. The chain recombines TRBV6-5 with TRBJ1-1, with a tentative D call TRBD1 (6 bases). CDR3 length: 15 residues. Germline lookup yields CDR1 MNHEY and CDR2 SVGAGI. Deletions cut 1 base from V and 1 base from J, with 10 bases between.

The chain is built from TRBV18 and TRBJ2-5; the match to TRBD2 covers 10 bases. This CDR3 is built from 17 residues. Germline trimming cut 6 bases from V and 2 bases from J; bases unmatched to any gene: 12. Germline CDR1 reads KGHSH; CDR2 reads LQKENI. In nucleotides, the CDR3 is TGTGCCAGCTCGCCCCGGCCAGGACTAGCGGATCAAGAGACCCAGTACTTC. Protein sequence: CASSPRPGLADQETQYF.

CDR3 in DNA: TGTGCCAGCAGTTATGGCGTGGGGCGGAACACTGAAGCTTTCTTT. Translating gives CASSYGVGRNTEAFF. The chain couples TRBV6-5 to TRBJ1-1, with D perhaps TRBD1 (5 bases). The V and J ends lost 3 bases and 1 base respectively, with 12 bases between them. CDR1 is MNHEY, CDR2 SVGAGI, per germline. CDR3 size: 15 residues.

The V and J genes are TRBV4-1 and TRBJ1-3; 8 bases align to TRBD1. V shed 4 bases and J 4 bases; nucleotides not matched to a gene: 6. CDR1 MGHRA and CDR2 YSYEKL come from the germline V gene. The CDR3 is 15 amino acids. The CDR3 DNA reads TGCGCCAGCAGCCTGCAGACAGGGGAAGGAAACACCATATATTTT. This translates into CASSLQTGEGNTIYF.

The chain links TRBV19 to TRBJ2-6, with 8 bases matching TRBD2. The V gene end was trimmed by 5 bases and the J gene end by 0 bases; junction bases not matched to a gene: 3. The CDR3 extends over 16 amino acids. In germline, CDR1 is LNHDA, CDR2 SQIVND (reference sequence). CDR3 in DNA: TGTGCCAGTAGTGCGGGGGGAACCTCTGGGGCCAACGTCCTGACTTTC. Protein sequence: CASSAGGTSGANVLTF.

This clone appeared a single time. The genes are TRBV11-2 and TRBJ2-5, with D possibly being TRBD2 (5 bases). The J call is doubtful: the DNA matches TRBJ2-7 better. CDR1 and CDR2 from the germline V gene are SGHAT and FQNNGV. This CDR3 is built from 14 residues. The CDR3 bases are TGTGCCAGCAGCTTAGGAGGGCAGGTCAACGAGCAGTACTTC. Encoded protein: CASSLGGQVNEQYF.

This chain connects TRBV5-1 to TRBJ2-2; D remains ambiguous. CDR3 size: 13 residues. Per germline, CDR1 SGHRS and CDR2 YFSETQ. V lost 4 bases and J lost 4, with 8 bases in between. The CDR3 reads CASSKDLTGELFF. The CDR3 DNA sequence: TGCGCCAGCAGCAAAGACCTCACCGGGGAGCTGTTTTTT.

The CDR3 sequence is CASTPNNQLDTQYF. The CDR3 coding sequence is TGTGCCAGCACACCCAATAACCAATTGGATACGCAGTATTTT. The gene calls are TRBV7-9 and TRBJ2-3; D is ambiguous. V was shortened by 7 bases and J by 6 bases, with 17 bases between the two germline ends. CDR1 is SEHNR and CDR2 is FQNEAQ in the germline V gene (reference sequence). This CDR3 spans 14 amino acids.

This clone occurred once. The rearrangement uses TRBV5-6 and TRBJ2-2, with TRBD1 matching over 11 bases. The CDR3 is 15 residues long. Germline values: CDR1 SGHDT, CDR2 YYEEEE. V was pared by 4 bases and J by 7 bases, with 6 bases of the junction left unmatched. Here the CDR3 reads CASSRDRGANGELFF. The CDR3 DNA is TGTGCCAGCAGCCGGGACAGGGGGGCGAACGGGGAGCTGTTTTTT.

The chain combines TRBV5-1 with TRBJ2-5, with 7 bases matching TRBD2. CDR1 and CDR2 from the germline V gene are SGHRS and YFSETQ. Trimming at V came to 4 bases and at J to 5 bases, leaving 11 bases not matched to a gene. CDR3 size: 15 residues. The CDR3 region is CASSPGTMGVETQYF. In DNA form, the CDR3 reads TGCGCCAGCAGCCCAGGGACTATGGGGGTGGAGACCCAGTACTTC.

This sequence joins TRBV2 and TRBJ2-2; TRBD1 or TRBD2 may be the D gene (5 bases each). The length of the CDR3 is 14 residues. With 4 bases removed from V and 6 bases from J, the gap between germline ends came to 12 bases. CDR1 and CDR2 from the germline V gene are SNHLY and FYNNEI. The CDR3 is CASSVEGRAGELFF. Written as DNA, the CDR3 is TGTGCCAGCAGTGTCGAGGGGCGGGCCGGGGAGCTGTTTTTT. The full variable domain, in which reference TRBV2 and TRBJ2-2 provide the parts outside the CDR3, is EPEVTQTPSHQVTQMGQEVILRCVPISNHLYFYWYRQILGQKVEFLVSFYNNEISEKSEIFDDQFSVERPDGSNFTLKIRSTKLEDSAMYFCASSVEGRAGELFFGEGSRLTVL.

In this sample, this clone turned up a few times. The rearrangement joins TRBV19 to TRBJ1-2; 7 positions match TRBD1. This CDR3 region has 13 residues. Trimming took 4 bases from V and 6 from J; bases not matched to a gene: 5. Germline loops: CDR1 LNHDA, CDR2 SQIVND (reference sequence). The CDR3, as DNA: TGTGCCAGTAGTAGGAGACAGGGACATGGCTACACCTTC. This translates into CASSRRQGHGYTF.

V and J are TRBV18 and TRBJ1-3; D is ambiguous. The V end was cut by 1 base, the J end by 0 bases, with 7 bases between. Germline V lookup: CDR1 KGHSH, CDR2 LQKENI. The CDR3 runs 15 residues. CDR3 protein: CASSPQGLSGNTIYF. The CDR3 bases are TGTGCCAGCTCACCACAAGGACTCTCTGGAAACACCATATATTTT.

The genes are TRBV18 and TRBJ1-1; TRBD1 aligns across 7 bases. V trimming: 3 bases; J trimming: 3 bases; junction bases outside the gene matches: 7. This CDR3 is built from 15 residues. Germline lookup yields CDR1 KGHSH and CDR2 LQKENI. CDR3 nucleotide sequence: TGTGCCAGCTCACCTCAACCCAGGGGGTACACTGAAGCTTTCTTT. This encodes CASSPQPRGYTEAFF.

In this sample, this clone turned up once. The chain couples TRBV19 to TRBJ1-4; D gene uncertain. CDR1 LNHDA and CDR2 SQIVND come from the germline V gene (reference sequence). This CDR3 has 14 amino acids. Trimming removed 7 bases at V and 6 bases at J, with 15 bases between. The CDR3 nucleotides read TGTGCCAGTAAGAGGTCGGCAAACGATGAAAAACTGTTTTTT. Amino acid sequence: CASKRSANDEKLFF.

Only one count was recorded for this clone. The V gene is TRBV7-9, the J gene TRBJ1-2; unclear D gene. The length of the CDR3 is 19 residues. Trimming left V 5 bases short and J 5 bases short, with 30 bases between. Germline V lookup: CDR1 SEHNR, CDR2 FQNEAQ (reference sequence). CDR3 sequence: CASSKGSGRGLVMGYGYTF. The CDR3 DNA reads as TGTGCCAGCAGCAAGGGCAGCGGGAGAGGGCTGGTTATGGGTTATGGCTACACCTTC.

The chain has TRBV5-5 and TRBJ2-7; D call uncertain. The CDR3 runs 12 residues. Germline CDR1 SGHKS, CDR2 YYEKEE (reference sequence). With 0 bases removed from V and 4 bases from J, the gap between germline ends came to 5 bases. CDR3 residues: CASSLEVYEQYF. CDR3 bases: TGTGCCAGCAGCTTGGAGGTATACGAGCAGTACTTC.

V and J are TRBV19 and TRBJ1-2, with a tentative D call TRBD1 (6 bases). Germline CDR1 is LNHDA and CDR2 is SQIVND (reference sequence). V was shortened by 1 base and J by 2 bases, with 8 bases between the two germline ends. The CDR3 sequence is 14 residues long. The CDR3 region is CASSIVGQNYGYTF. The CDR3 bases are TGTGCCAGTAGTATAGTAGGACAGAACTATGGCTACACCTTC.

The gene calls are TRBV30 and TRBJ1-3; a weak D match, TRBD1 (6 bases). V was clipped by 4 bases and J by 3 bases, with 7 bases between them. Germline V gene sequence: CDR1 GTSNPN, CDR2 SVGIG (reference sequence). The CDR3 is made up of 12 amino acids. CDR3 sequence (DNA): TGTGCCTGGACAGGGGTTGGAAACACCATATATTTT. Protein product: CAWTGVGNTIYF.

The V and J genes are TRBV18 and TRBJ1-2; 7 bases agree with TRBD1. CDR1 KGHSH and CDR2 LQKENI come from the germline V gene. CDR3 length: 14 amino acids. Trimming removed 2 bases from V and 4 bases from J; junction bases left unmatched: 4. The CDR3 bases are TGTGCCAGCTCACCAGGACAGGAGACCTATGGCTACACCTTC. Encoded protein: CASSPGQETYGYTF.

CDR3 in DNA: TGTGCTTCGGGGACGGCATATGGCTACACCTTC. Residues: CASGTAYGYTF. The rearrangement joins TRBV6-5 to TRBJ1-2; TRBD1 might be the D (5 bases). CDR3 size: 11 residues. Germline V gene lookup returns CDR1 MNHEY and CDR2 SVGAGI.